The source of this TCR beta chain is a study of blood T cells in healthy people across ages. General observations from the study: CMV status of donors was not determined, possibly confounding expanded clonotype changes. Naive T cell percentage showed a strong correlation with the diversity of TCR beta.

Comments on this clonotype: Its antigen remains unidentified.

Next came a second PCR, run for about 6 to 11 cycles, which used a sample-barcoded 5' primer along with a J-beta primer mix. Each TCR beta cDNA got a 12-nucleotide random molecular identifier. All samples gave at least 2.5 million CDR3-containing paired-end reads. In TCRdb, the 5' RACE reads were re-called with MiXCR into one record per CDR3 protein. The data show around 750,000 distinct CDR3 sequences, less than 70% seen once. Specimen: blood. The origin of this receptor is an older man in good health.

In DNA, the CDR3 is TGTGCCTGGAGTAAGGGCCTGGGAGAAAAACTGTTTTTT. Translating it yields CAWSKGLGEKLFF. V is TRBV30 and J is TRBJ1-4; D gene uncertain. V shed 2 bases and J shed 8 bases, with 12 bases lying between them. The germline V gene has CDR1 GTSNPN and CDR2 SVGIG (reference sequence). This CDR3 is built from 13 residues.